This TCR beta chain was retrieved from a study of Ad26.COV2.S vaccination and SARS-CoV-2 variants. In the study overall: In the COV1001 trial, the donor was in the Ad26.COV2.S arm. Whole-study findings and limits: Participants given vaccine showed non-spike TCR breadth similar to that of placebo recipients. Post-vaccination spike-specific CD8+ and CD4+ T cell responses reportedly had substantial breadth.

This sample's treatment: some 20 received Ad26.COV2.S at low or high dose, single or two shots; 5 received placebo; per-sample allocation not given. The samples date from day 63 after the first vaccine or placebo injection. The vaccine delivered Wuhan-strain SARS-CoV-2 spike through an Ad26 vector. About this clone itself: Its antigen remains unknown.

V gave up 6 bases and J gave up 4 bases; unmatched junction bases: 11. Germline CDR1 is DFQATT and CDR2 is SNEGSKA (reference sequence). The CDR3 has 16 residues. Sequencing was performed with immunoSEQ multiplex PCR; in TCRdb, only in-frame clones are kept and a portion is missing. This sample has almost 400,000 clones, with 75% to 90% found just once. This TCR came from a person aged 18-65 years who received the Ad26.COV2.S COVID-19 vaccine or a placebo. V gene TRBV20-1 combines with J gene TRBJ2-3; 12 nucleotides line up with TRBD2. Sequencing used peripheral blood, obtained in a trial of Ad26.COV2.S vaccine versus placebo. The CDR3 sequence is CSASPLAGGRADTQYF. CDR3 coding DNA: TGCAGTGCCAGTCCCCTAGCGGGAGGGAGGGCAGATACGCAGTATTTT.